The rows below give T cell receptor beta chains drawn from one sample of a study of patients and donors after allogeneic stem cell transplantation. MiXCR was run by TCRdb on the RT-PCR reads, yielding one entry per CDR3 protein. This table holds approximately 88,000 distinct CDR3 sequences, less than 5% found once. The specimen sequenced was blood, either unsorted or a sorted T cell fraction (not recorded which). Receptors were obtained from a human donor who was either an allogeneic HSCT recipient or a stem cell or donor lymphocyte infusion donor (not recorded which). It is not recorded whose cells these are; they may come from a transplant donor. The CDR3 runs from the conserved cysteine through the conserved F or W. A D gene is named only where the DNA matches it firmly.

j_call: TRBJ2-1
v_call: TRBV11-1
d_call: TRBD2
cdr3_aa: CASSYLAGDHRSSYNEQFF

j_call: TRBJ1-1
v_call: TRBV9
d_call: -
cdr3_aa: CASSVAGDTEAFF

j_call: TRBJ2-5
v_call: TRBV7-9
d_call: TRBD2
cdr3_aa: CASSLSGLAGGETQYF

j_call: TRBJ2-7
v_call: TRBV29-1
d_call: TRBD1
cdr3_aa: CSVNRGPNEQYF

j_call: TRBJ2-3
v_call: TRBV18
d_call: TRBD2
cdr3_aa: CASSPSSGGTDTQYF

j_call: TRBJ1-2
v_call: TRBV5-1
d_call: -
cdr3_aa: CASSLEGEVGYTF

j_call: TRBJ2-7
v_call: TRBV11-3
d_call: TRBD2
cdr3_aa: CASSSGLAGGPPYEQYF

j_call: TRBJ2-5
v_call: TRBV29-1
d_call: TRBD2
cdr3_aa: CSVGGGGETQYF

j_call: TRBJ2-7
v_call: TRBV20-1
d_call: -
cdr3_aa: CSASILSLSYEQYF

j_call: TRBJ2-2
v_call: TRBV19
d_call: -
cdr3_aa: CASSIVQGRTGELFF

j_call: TRBJ2-7
v_call: TRBV28
d_call: -
cdr3_aa: CATTVGGSYEQYF

j_call: TRBJ2-1
v_call: TRBV12-5
d_call: TRBD2
cdr3_aa: CASGLVGTSGSGEQFF

j_call: TRBJ1-5
v_call: TRBV20-1
d_call: -
cdr3_aa: CSARPGADQPQHF

j_call: TRBJ2-1
v_call: TRBV5-1
d_call: TRBD2
cdr3_aa: CASSLEGLDYNEQFF

j_call: TRBJ1-1
v_call: TRBV7-8
d_call: TRBD1
cdr3_aa: CASSDNRQGAVGAFF

j_call: TRBJ1-3
v_call: TRBV6-1
d_call: -
cdr3_aa: CASNVDGSGNTIYF

j_call: TRBJ2-1
v_call: TRBV7-3
d_call: -
cdr3_aa: CASSYTRGDEQFF

j_call: TRBJ1-1
v_call: TRBV18
d_call: -
cdr3_aa: CASSPDPGAEAFF

j_call: TRBJ2-1
v_call: TRBV28
d_call: TRBD2
cdr3_aa: CASSPRVSGRYNEQFF

j_call: TRBJ1-5
v_call: TRBV19
d_call: -
cdr3_aa: CASSIRRGNQPQHF

j_call: TRBJ2-1
v_call: TRBV27
d_call: -
cdr3_aa: CASSRGGRGNMRNEQFF

j_call: TRBJ1-2
v_call: TRBV24-1
d_call: TRBD1
cdr3_aa: CATSTGETRKNYGYTF

j_call: TRBJ2-1
v_call: TRBV5-1
d_call: -
cdr3_aa: CASSKDYSYNEQFF

j_call: TRBJ2-7
v_call: TRBV5-1
d_call: -
cdr3_aa: CASSPLGLGGYEQYF

j_call: TRBJ1-6
v_call: TRBV5-1
d_call: -
cdr3_aa: CASSLRTLSSYNSPLHF

j_call: TRBJ1-3
v_call: TRBV7-6
d_call: -
cdr3_aa: CASSPQDSSSGNTIYF

j_call: TRBJ1-6
v_call: TRBV18
d_call: -
cdr3_aa: CASSPGVNSPLHF

j_call: TRBJ1-2
v_call: TRBV27
d_call: -
cdr3_aa: CASSLSGQSGGYGYTF

j_call: TRBJ1-6
v_call: TRBV6-1
d_call: -
cdr3_aa: CASSTPSISPLHF

j_call: TRBJ1-5
v_call: TRBV2
d_call: -
cdr3_aa: CASSGHSNQPQHF

j_call: TRBJ2-6
v_call: TRBV2
d_call: -
cdr3_aa: CASSMEPPANVLTF

j_call: TRBJ1-3
v_call: TRBV6-5
d_call: -
cdr3_aa: CASSYSMRTVSGNTIYF

j_call: TRBJ2-1
v_call: TRBV5-8
d_call: TRBD2
cdr3_aa: CASSLLAGASLYNEQFF

j_call: TRBJ2-4
v_call: TRBV2
d_call: -
cdr3_aa: CASSDRQIKNIQYF

j_call: TRBJ2-5
v_call: TRBV7-3
d_call: -
cdr3_aa: CASSLFLRQTQYF

j_call: TRBJ2-5
v_call: TRBV2
d_call: TRBD1
cdr3_aa: CASSPGLEGTGFETQYF

j_call: TRBJ2-3
v_call: TRBV3-1
d_call: -
cdr3_aa: CASSVGGSTDTQYF

j_call: TRBJ2-1
v_call: TRBV2
d_call: -
cdr3_aa: CASSEAGGGAHNEQFF

j_call: TRBJ2-1
v_call: TRBV2
d_call: -
cdr3_aa: CASSGDYNEQFF

j_call: TRBJ2-1
v_call: TRBV7-9
d_call: -
cdr3_aa: CASSLAGAGPNEQFF

j_call: TRBJ2-3
v_call: TRBV5-4
d_call: -
cdr3_aa: CASNTPQGTDTQYF

j_call: TRBJ2-3
v_call: TRBV5-6
d_call: TRBD1
cdr3_aa: CASSSGTGGITDTQYF

j_call: TRBJ2-7
v_call: TRBV5-6
d_call: -
cdr3_aa: CASSLTGAAYEQYF

j_call: TRBJ2-2
v_call: TRBV12-3/TRBV12-4
d_call: TRBD2
cdr3_aa: CASMGGFTGELFF

j_call: TRBJ2-3
v_call: TRBV7-3
d_call: TRBD1
cdr3_aa: CASSLGGQVATDTQYF

j_call: TRBJ2-1
v_call: TRBV11-2
d_call: TRBD2
cdr3_aa: CASSKKTQSSGLEQFF